The 13 T cell receptor beta chains in this list originate from one sample, sequenced in a study of shared clonotypes between healthy human individuals. Produced via immunoSEQ multiplex PCR; TCRdb's table is partial and in-frame only. The repertoire holds about 2.5 million clones, around 90% seen once, with 0.3% to 0.4% in the top ten. Sequenced input: naive CD4+ T cells from PBMCs. Described subset: CD45RA+ positively selected. These receptors came from a man between 18 and 29 years old in good health. Some clones in this sample may be carry-over from other donors' samples.

The chain couples TRBV30 to TRBJ2-7; 10 bases are shared with TRBD2. This CDR3 is built from 14 residues. The junction had 6 bases not matched to a gene; V was cut back by 1 base and J by 6 bases. Germline V gene lookup returns CDR1 GTSNPN and CDR2 SVGIG (reference sequence). CDR3 sequence reads: CAWSGSGRVVEQYF. For the CDR3, the DNA is TGTGCCTGGAGTGGCAGCGGGAGGGTGGTCGAGCAGTACTTC.

V and J are TRBV7-3 and TRBJ2-7, with a weak D call TRBD2 (5 bases). The V end lost 2 bases, the J end lost 7 bases, and 12 bases lay between the germline ends. Germline V gene data show CDR1 as SGHTA and CDR2 as FQGTGA. The CDR3 contains 13 residues. The CDR3 sequence: CASSLERTGEQYF. CDR3 DNA: TGTGCCAGCAGCTTAGAGCGGACTGGTGAGCAGTACTTC.

The V call is TRBV15, the J call TRBJ2-2; 8 nucleotides agree with TRBD2. The CDR3 spans 19 residues. The V segment lost 1 base and the J segment 2 bases; nucleotides outside the gene matches: 12. Looked up from germline, CDR1 is LNHNV and CDR2 is YYDKDF (reference sequence). The CDR3 is CATSRGAVHLAGNTGELFF. The CDR3 coding sequence is TGTGCCACCAGCAGAGGAGCGGTTCATTTAGCGGGAAACACCGGGGAGCTGTTTTTT. Full variable domain (remainder filled in from reference TRBV15 and TRBJ2-2): DAMVIQNPRYQVTQFGKPVTLSCSQTLNHNVMYWYQQKSSQAPKLLFHYYDKDFNNEADTPDNFQSRRPNTSFCFLDIRSPGLGDTAMYLCATSRGAVHLAGNTGELFFGEGSRLTVL.

This chain connects TRBV6-1 to TRBJ1-5; no clear D gene. This CDR3 has 15 amino acids. V was clipped by 10 bases and J by 2 bases, with 18 bases between them. CDR1 is MNHNS and CDR2 is SASEGT in the germline V gene. The CDR3, as DNA: TGTGCCACATCAACGCGGGAAGGTGGCAATCAGCCCCAGCATTTT. This codes for CATSTREGGNQPQHF.

The chain joins TRBV9 to TRBJ2-1; TRBD2 agrees at 9 bases. Germline values: CDR1 SGDLS, CDR2 YYNGEE. V gave up 3 bases and J gave up 4 bases; unmatched junction bases: 2. The CDR3 extends over 14 amino acids. The CDR3 nucleotides are TGTGCCAGCAGCGGGCTAGCGGGGTACAATGAGCAGTTCTTC. The encoded protein is CASSGLAGYNEQFF.

The chain links TRBV9 to TRBJ2-7; TRBD1 agrees at 8 bases. Germline lookup yields CDR1 SGDLS and CDR2 YYNGEE. This CDR3 has 15 amino acids. J gave up 2 bases and V 0 bases, and 4 bases lay outside the gene matches. CDR3 in amino acids: CASSVEDRVTYEQYF. For the CDR3, the DNA is TGTGCCAGCAGCGTAGAGGACAGGGTCACCTACGAGCAGTACTTC.

The chain employs TRBV9 and TRBJ1-2; D ambiguous. CDR1 is SGDLS and CDR2 is YYNGEE in the germline V gene. The CDR3 extends over 15 amino acids. V dropped 1 base and J dropped 5 bases, with 15 bases sitting between them. The CDR3 bases are TGTGCCAGCAGCGTACGGGATCGGGTTGTGTATGGCTACACCTTC. It specifies CASSVRDRVVYGYTF.

The chain links TRBV2 to TRBJ2-1; TRBD1 might be the D (5 bases). The germline gives CDR1 SNHLY, CDR2 FYNNEI. The CDR3 extends over 12 amino acids. V dropped 6 bases and J dropped 5 bases, with 8 bases sitting between them. DNA for the CDR3: TGTGCCAGCAGGACAGCCCACAATGAGCAGTTCTTC. Protein sequence: CASRTAHNEQFF. The entire variable domain, with the rest obtained from reference TRBV2 and TRBJ2-1, is as follows: EPEVTQTPSHQVTQMGQEVILRCVPISNHLYFYWYRQILGQKVEFLVSFYNNEISEKSEIFDDQFSVERPDGSNFTLKIRSTKLEDSAMYFCASRTAHNEQFFGPGTRLTVL.

The chain joins TRBV28 to TRBJ2-7; the D call may be TRBD1 or TRBD2 (5 bases each). CDR1 and CDR2 from the germline V gene are MDHEN and SYDVKM. Trimming shortened V by 5 bases and J by 0 bases, and 23 bases separated the two germline ends. The CDR3 totals 18 residues. CDR3: CASSPGYSVDRLSYEQYF. CDR3 DNA sequence: TGTGCCAGCAGTCCGGGATATTCCGTTGACAGACTCTCCTACGAGCAGTACTTC.

In nucleotides, the CDR3 is TGTGCCAGCAGCCGGACAGGGGTCCAAGAGACCCAGTACTTC. Its protein product is CASSRTGVQETQYF. V gene TRBV7-2 combines with J gene TRBJ2-5, with 9 bases lining up with TRBD1. The ends lost 5 bases at V and 1 base at J; junction bases unmatched: 2. The CDR3 has 14 amino acids. Germline V CDR1 and CDR2: SGHTA, FQGNSA.

This rearrangement joins TRBV5-5 to TRBJ2-2; D is perhaps TRBD1 or TRBD2 (5 bases each). CDR1 SGHKS and CDR2 YYEKEE come from the germline V gene (reference sequence). Trimming cost V 3 bases and J 0 bases, with 12 bases left between them. This CDR3 spans 16 amino acids. The DNA for the CDR3 is TGTGCCAGCAGCTATGGGGGTACGGCGAACACCGGGGAGCTGTTTTTT. Translated: CASSYGGTANTGELFF.

V and J are TRBV11-1 and TRBJ1-2, with D tentatively TRBD1 (6 bases). The CDR3 runs 14 residues. Trimming removed 5 bases at V and 4 bases at J, with 14 bases between. Germline assignment: CDR1 SGHAT and CDR2 FQDESV (reference sequence). The CDR3 protein is CASSQVNRAYGYTF. The CDR3 DNA follows: TGTGCCAGCAGCCAGGTCAACAGGGCCTATGGCTACACCTTC.

The chain joins TRBV5-1 to TRBJ2-1, with 9 bases lining up with TRBD1. CDR3 size: 17 residues. V gave up 4 bases and J gave up 4 bases; unmatched junction bases: 12. The germline gives CDR1 SGHRS, CDR2 YFSETQ. This chain's CDR3 is CASSKLQGATPYNEQFF. The CDR3 bases are TGCGCCAGCAGCAAACTACAGGGGGCGACCCCTTACAATGAGCAGTTCTTC.